This T cell receptor beta chain emerged from a study of shared clonotypes between healthy human individuals. CD8 cells regarded as naive lacked CD45RO, were positively chosen for CCR7, and omitted terminally differentiated effector memory CD45RA+ cells. This table comes from immunoSEQ multiplex PCR, and its TCRdb copy is limited to in-frame clones, with some not included. The sample records about 1,800,000 clones, about 95% being singletons. V lost 5 bases, J lost 1 base, and 9 bases lay in between. CDR3 length equals 14 residues. From germline, CDR1 is SNHLY and CDR2 FYNNEI. This TCR came from a man younger than 30 in good health. The sample comprised naive CD8+ T cells sorted from blood. The chain uses TRBV2 and TRBJ2-4; maybe TRBD2 (6 bases). The CDR3 is CASSPTSAKNIQYF. The CDR3 DNA sequence: TGTGCCAGCAGTCCTACTAGCGCCAAAAACATTCAGTACTTC.